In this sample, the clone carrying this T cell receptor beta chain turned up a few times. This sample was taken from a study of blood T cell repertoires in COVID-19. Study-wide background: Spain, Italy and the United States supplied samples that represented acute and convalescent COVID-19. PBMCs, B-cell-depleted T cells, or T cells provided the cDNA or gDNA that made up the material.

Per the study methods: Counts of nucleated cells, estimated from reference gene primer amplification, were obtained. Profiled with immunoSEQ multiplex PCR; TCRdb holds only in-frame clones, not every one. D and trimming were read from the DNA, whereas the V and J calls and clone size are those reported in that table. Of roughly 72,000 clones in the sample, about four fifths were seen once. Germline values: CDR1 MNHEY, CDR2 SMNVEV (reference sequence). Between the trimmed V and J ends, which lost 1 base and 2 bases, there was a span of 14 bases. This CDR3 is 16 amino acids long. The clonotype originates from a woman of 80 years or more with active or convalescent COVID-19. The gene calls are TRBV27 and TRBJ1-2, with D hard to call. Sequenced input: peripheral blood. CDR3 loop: CASSLLPGRHNYGYTF. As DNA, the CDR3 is TGTGCCAGCAGTTTATTGCCTGGGCGACACAACTATGGCTACACCTTC.